This T cell receptor (beta chain) is from a study of cytomegalovirus exposure and HLA in healthy donors (dated by TCRdb to the late 2010s). Regarding the complete study: An earlier analysis of more than 550 of the donors reported around 280 Gb of sequence data and 117 million unique TCR beta sequences obtained from around 190 million T cells. In the later analysis, no new phenotypic data were used to find candidate immune exposures; instead, reliance was placed on TCR beta sequences and their occurrence across donors. The study aimed to test whether signatures of past pathogen exposure could be identified by cataloging public T cell receptors. In a later analysis, previously published TCR beta repertoires from 550 to 750 donors were re-analyzed and high-resolution HLA genotyping was added so that TCR occurrence patterns could be studied. Across some 400 genotyped donors of the cohort, an average of about 240,000 unique TCR beta nucleotide sequences per donor were sequenced, and roughly 17% of those sequences were non-productive. The genetic ancestry cluster associated with self-reported Caucasian donors included 80% to 90% of the approximately 430 genotyped donors. The number of donors typed differed by locus, with roughly 629-640 for A, B, C, DRB1 and DQB1, roughly 520 for DQA1, 600 to 610 for DPA1, and over 400 for DPB1. A separate validation cohort of about 110 different subjects was used in addition to the roughly 720-subject first cohort. Every discovery cohort repertoire had been produced on one sequencing platform. The study combined high-throughput TCR immunosequencing, statistical association of individual TCRs with disease status, and machine learning to predict cytomegalovirus infection status. In an earlier analysis of around 540 of the donors, high-throughput TCR beta sequencing was used to judge whether each TCR beta V gene segment behaved as functional or pseudogenic. Donor age, sex, ethnicity and CMV serostatus were collected together with the repertoire data. About five DR-DQ haplotypes were handled as single units for association and clustering, since linkage in the cohort was strong. An early release that covered some 630 HLA-typed donors contained approximately 300 gigabases of sequencing data and approximately 85 million unique TCR sequences. In a later genetic analysis, genome-wide SNP genotypes for about 55% of the roughly 700 donors were used, and that subset was treated as a discovery cohort. Class I and class II HLA loci were covered by the typing at four-digit resolution. The study profiled the T cell repertoires of 500 to 800 subjects by immunosequencing and related them to cytomegalovirus serostatus.

The junction shows trimming of 3 bases on V and 6 bases on J, plus 9 bases between the germline ends. Reading the germline V gene (reference sequence) gives CDR1 LNHDA and CDR2 SQIVND. The CDR3 sequence holds 13 residues, the cysteine and phenylalanine included. CDR3 DNA is the only sequence kept; it has 39 bases, read in frame from the first base. To note about this clone: It lacks a known antigen. Nothing much larger sits one base from this clone, and base qualities are not available.

Library preparation used the immunoSEQ multiplex PCR assay. For the multiplex PCR, a mixture combining 60 forward primers for TCR Vbeta segments and 13 reverse primers for TCR Jbeta segments was used. The CDR3 region of rearranged TCR beta genes was amplified from genomic DNA with a multiplex PCR assay. The amplified TCR beta libraries were sequenced on the Illumina HiSeq System as 87-base-pair reads. Per the authors' processing: A later analysis counted tens of millions of unique TCR beta chains across the 600 to 850 repertoires, and some 12 million of these chains were shared by at least two donors. Raw reads were error-corrected and collapsed into unique sequences with a nearest-neighbor algorithm that merged closely related sequences to remove PCR and sequencing errors. V, D and J gene segments were assigned by aligning CDR3 sequences to IMGT reference sequences. For a sequence to be retained, at least a six-nucleotide match to both a V gene segment and a J gene segment was required. Rearrangements were called productive when the CDR3 lacked stop codons and stayed in frame with V and J; all others were non-productive. Following IMGT convention, CDR3 was defined as the stretch from the second conserved V-encoded cysteine up to the conserved J-encoded phenylalanine. Sequences without an unambiguous match to a single V gene segment were excluded from the earlier analysis of several hundred of the donors. An earlier analysis of a few hundred of the donors classified V segments as functional when productive rearrangements were above 56.7% and as segregating when the standard deviation between donors was above 5%. A statistical classification framework was built for diagnosing cytomegalovirus status from the catalog of TCR beta chain sequences. In a later analysis, TCR nucleotide sequences were compared against IMGT/GENE-DB human TR gene sequences so that V and J genes could be assigned. Using the TCRdist pipeline, a later analysis assigned CDR3 sequences along with most-parsimonious VDJ recombination scenarios. In a later analysis, every TCR beta chain was defined by the combination of its CDR3 amino acid sequence and its V-gene family, and reads without a unique V-gene family were dropped. In a later analysis, a few hundred highly shared, low-generation-probability nucleotide sequences were removed to address suspected cross-contamination and a sequencing artifact. A later analysis calculated a clonal expansion index for each public chain from normalized within-repertoire ranks of inferred template counts. In a later analysis, generation probabilities were computed using a VDJ recombination model fitted to out-of-frame rearrangements, and the results were checked against IGoR. A later analysis scored TCR-TCR, TCR-HLA and TCR-CMV co-occurrence with hypergeometric tests, applying a repertoire-size bias correction to TCR pairs. False discovery rates were estimated in a later analysis by permuting HLA or CMV assignments 20 times. In a later analysis, co-occurring TCRs were grouped using DBSCAN, with TCRdist sequence similarity added in when clustering inside HLA-allele-positive subsets. Repertoires with fewer than 30,000 or more than 120,000 public chains, plus five repertoires with anomalous nucleotide sharing, were excluded from co-occurrence clustering. This immuneACCESS table, as held by TCRdb, lists in-frame sequences with V and J called but not all clones. Of the missing ones, under half trace to an unresolved V gene in checked studies; the others have no known cause. V and J calls and clone size are as listed in that table; D and trimming were resolved from the DNA. The table for this sample lists about 150,000 clones; roughly 80% of them were counted only once. 2% to 3% of the sample is in the top ten clones.

What the research found in general, with its limitations: According to a later analysis, parvovirus B19, influenza, CMV and Epstein-Barr virus appeared linked to several top co-occurrence clusters. Because HLA typing was missing for some donors at each locus, association tests included only the typed subset. Linkage disequilibrium might explain the correlated functional status among segregating V segments, but an unknown experimental factor could not be excluded. In a later analysis, the rate of TCR association differed among HLA loci, with DRB1 alleles having the most associated TCRs and HLA-C alleles having the fewest. In a later analysis, HLA-associated TCR beta chains showed more clonal expansion and lower generation probabilities than non-associated chains that were equally common. Sequencing depth was assumed to be roughly uniform across donors in the presence/absence analyses, though that assumption may not hold. An earlier analysis of some 560 of the donors showed that most TCR beta V segments appeared in productive rearrangements either about 90% or about 30% of the time, which broadly matched IMGT annotations. A further reported finding was that TCR beta sequences accurately predicted the HLA-A and HLA-B alleles for most subjects in the first cohort. Some IMGT-functional V segments, including TRBV6-2 and TRBV6-3, could not be distinguished by the 87-base-pair reads and were therefore excluded. The authors suggested that the approach could potentially be extended to other disease states and immunological phenotypes. While some public TCRs were present in many individuals, most TCR sequences turned up only very rarely across donors. This cohort had only TCR beta chains sequenced, and the lack of alpha or paired-chain data limited which features could be detected. The earlier analysis of approximately 540 of the donors excluded roughly 17 rarely observed V segments, including chromosome 9 orphons, because counts were too low. A later analysis associated about 16,000 TCR beta sequences with specific HLA alleles at a false discovery rate of 0.05. A few of the identified cytomegalovirus-associated TCR beta chains were confirmed in vitro to be specific for cytomegalovirus antigens. Assigning TCR associations to individual alleles was difficult when HLA alleles, especially DR and DQ, strongly co-occurred. Cytomegalovirus status was reported to be diagnosed by the classifier with high specificity and sensitivity in both the original and validation cohorts. For the cohort, immune exposure information was limited to CMV serostatus. A total of 164 TCR beta chains were listed by the study as associated with cytomegalovirus. A later genetic analysis reported fewer N-insertions in productive TCRs among donors in an Asian-associated ancestry cluster than the approximately 700-donor mean. A later analysis found that most CMV-associated TCR beta chains appeared HLA-restricted, with HLA associations seemingly driven largely by CMV exposure. In a later genetic analysis, a missense DCLRE1C variant was associated with V-gene and J-gene trimming of TCR beta chains, and the association was replicated in an independent cohort. The sequencing pipeline was judged likely to have produced a cluster of highly shared sequence variants as a technical artifact.

The cohort comprised 550 to 700 healthy bone marrow donors. At the time of sampling, every cohort member was nominally healthy, though immune exposures that went unrecorded were likely present. The donor tested CMV seronegative and was one of the 352 seronegative cohort members. A peripheral blood sample was provided by each donor, and peripheral blood mononuclear cells were used for TCR beta sequencing. The Qiagen DNeasy Blood Extraction Kit was used to extract genomic DNA from the blood cell samples. The TCR originated in a male donor in good health and CMV-seronegative. The sample consisted of PBMCs. The chain employs TRBV19 and TRBJ1-5; no D gene is confidently identified. The DNA sequence is TGTGCCAGTAGTATGTTAAGCGGTCAGCCCCAGCATTTT. This codes for CASSMLSGQPQHF.